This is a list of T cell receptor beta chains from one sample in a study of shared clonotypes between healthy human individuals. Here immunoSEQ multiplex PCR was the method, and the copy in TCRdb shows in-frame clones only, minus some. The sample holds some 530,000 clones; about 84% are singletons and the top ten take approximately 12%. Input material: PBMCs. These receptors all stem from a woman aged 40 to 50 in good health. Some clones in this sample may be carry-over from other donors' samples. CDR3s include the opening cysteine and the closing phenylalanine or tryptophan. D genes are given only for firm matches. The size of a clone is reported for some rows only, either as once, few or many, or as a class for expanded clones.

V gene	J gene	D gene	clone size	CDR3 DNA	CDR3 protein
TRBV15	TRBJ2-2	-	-	TGTGCCACCAGCCAGCAGAGGGGGGGGACTGCAGGGGGCTCCGGGGAGCTGTTTTTT	CATSQQRGGTAGGSGELFF
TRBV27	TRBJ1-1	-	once	TGTGCCAGCAGTTTACGAGGAACTAGACAGAACACTGAAGCTTTCTTT	CASSLRGTRQNTEAFF
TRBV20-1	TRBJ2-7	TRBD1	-	TGCAGTGGATACAGGGGATACGAGCAGTACTTC	CSGYRGYEQYF
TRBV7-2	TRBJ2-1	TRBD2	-	TGTGCCAGCAGCTTACAAGCGGGAGGGCAGGGAAATGAGCAGTTCTTC	CASSLQAGGQGNEQFF
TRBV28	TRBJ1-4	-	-	TGTGCCAGCAGGCACCGGGAATACTTTGAAAAACTGTTTTTT	CASRHREYFEKLFF
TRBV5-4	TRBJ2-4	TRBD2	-	TGTGCCAGCAGCTTGGATGGCGGGAGATTAGACATTCAGTACTTC	CASSLDGGRLDIQYF
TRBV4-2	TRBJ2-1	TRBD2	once	TGTGCCAGCAGCCAGGGCCGGGGAGGGATCAGTCGGTTCTTC	CASSQGRGGISRFF
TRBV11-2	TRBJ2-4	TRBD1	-	TGTGCCAGCAGCTTAGGTCCATACAGGGGGCGGTGGACCAAAAACATTCAGTACTTC	CASSLGPYRGRWTKNIQYF
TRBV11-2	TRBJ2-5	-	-	TGTGCCAGCAGCTTTAGCGGAAACGGGGTGGAGACCCAGTACTTC	CASSFSGNGVETQYF
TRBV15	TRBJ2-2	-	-	TGTGCCACCAGCAGAGAAATTCCGGGGGATACCGGGGAGCTGTTTTTT	CATSREIPGDTGELFF
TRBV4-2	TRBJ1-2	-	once	TGTGCCAGCAGCCCCTGGCCGAGGGTGAACTATGGCTACACCTTC	CASSPWPRVNYGYTF
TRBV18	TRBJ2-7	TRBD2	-	TGTGCCAGCTCACCTTCCGGGACTACCTTAGGATACGAGCAGTACTTC	CASSPSGTTLGYEQYF
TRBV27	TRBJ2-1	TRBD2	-	TGTGCCAGCAATTTAGCGGGAGGAGGCAATGAGCAGTTCTTC	CASNLAGGGNEQFF
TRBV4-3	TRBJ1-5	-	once	TGCGCCAGCAGCCAAGATCGGGAAAATCAGCCCCAGCATTTT	CASSQDRENQPQHF
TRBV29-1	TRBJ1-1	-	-	TGCAGCGTTTCAGCGAACACTGAAGCTTTCTTT	CSVSANTEAFF
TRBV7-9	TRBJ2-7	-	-	TGTGCCAGCAGCTTAGGAGTCCCCTCCTACGAGCAGTACTTC	CASSLGVPSYEQYF
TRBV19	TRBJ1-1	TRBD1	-	TGTGCCAGTAGTATCGAGGGACAGGGGGGATCTGAAGCTTTCTTT	CASSIEGQGGSEAFF
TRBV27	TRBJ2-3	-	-	TGTGCCAGCAACTATTCGACAGGTGCTAGCACAGATACGCAGTATTTT	CASNYSTGASTDTQYF
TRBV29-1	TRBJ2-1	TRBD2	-	TGCAGCGTTGATTCGGGACTAGACAACAATGAGCAGTTCTTC	CSVDSGLDNNEQFF
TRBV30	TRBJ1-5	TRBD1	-	TGTGCCTGGAGTGACGGACAGGGAAATCAGCCCCAGCATTTT	CAWSDGQGNQPQHF
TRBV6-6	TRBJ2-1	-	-	TGTGCCAGCAGACCGTTCGCGGGAAGGGAGTTCTTC	CASRPFAGREFF
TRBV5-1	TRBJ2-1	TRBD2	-	TGCGCCAGCAGCTTGGGGGGGACTAGCGGATACAATGAGCAGTTCTTC	CASSLGGTSGYNEQFF
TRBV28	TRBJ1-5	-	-	TGTGCCCCCCACCGGCCCCAGCATTTT	CAPHRPQHF
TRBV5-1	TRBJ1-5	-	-	TGCGCCAGCAGCTTGTCTTGGGGGCAGCCCCAGCATTTT	CASSLSWGQPQHF
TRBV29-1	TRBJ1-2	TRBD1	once	TGCAGCGTGGGGGACAGGAACGGCTATGGCTACACCTTC	CSVGDRNGYGYTF
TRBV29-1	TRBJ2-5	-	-	TGCAGCGTGACGGACTTTGGGGTGGAGACCCAGTACTTC	CSVTDFGVETQYF
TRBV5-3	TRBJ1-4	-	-	TGTGCCAGAAGGCGGCAGTCTAATGAAAAACTGTTTTTT	CARRRQSNEKLFF
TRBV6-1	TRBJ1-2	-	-	TGTGCCAGCAGTGAAATTCGGGCAGACAACTATGGCTACACCTTC	CASSEIRADNYGYTF
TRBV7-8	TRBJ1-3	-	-	TGTGCCAGCTCCTCTCTGGGAGCAATCCGCTCTGGAAACACCATATATTTT	CASSSLGAIRSGNTIYF
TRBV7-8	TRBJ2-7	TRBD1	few	TGTGCCAGCAGCCGACAGGGGGCGCAGGAGCAGTACTTC	CASSRQGAQEQYF
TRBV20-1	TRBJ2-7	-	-	TGCAGTGCTAGAGATCGAGAGCAGTACTTC	CSARDREQYF
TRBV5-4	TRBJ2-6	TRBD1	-	TGTGCCAGCAGCTCGGGACAGGGGCTCGCGGGGGCCAACGTCCTGACTTTC	CASSSGQGLAGANVLTF
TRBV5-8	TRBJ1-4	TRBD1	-	TGTGCCAGCAGCTTTCGAGGGACAGGGCAAGAAAAACTGTTTTTT	CASSFRGTGQEKLFF
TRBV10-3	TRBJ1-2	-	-	TGTGCCATCAGTGGGCCCCAAGCTAGGGCTAACTATTGCTACACCTTC	CAISGPQARANYCYTF
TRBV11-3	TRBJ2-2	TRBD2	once	TGTGCCAGCAGCTTGAGTAGCGGGAGAGGTGGTAGGACCGGGGAGCTGTTTTTT	CASSLSSGRGGRTGELFF
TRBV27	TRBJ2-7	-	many	TGTGCCAGCAGTTTAAGTCCTTACAACGAGCAGTACTTC	CASSLSPYNEQYF
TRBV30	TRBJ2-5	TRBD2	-	TGTGCCTGGAGTGAGACTAGCGCCGGGGAGACCCAGTACTTC	CAWSETSAGETQYF
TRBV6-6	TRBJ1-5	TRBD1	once	TGTGCCAGCAGTTACCGCAGGGGGGGTCAGCCCCAGCATTTT	CASSYRRGGQPQHF
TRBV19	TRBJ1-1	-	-	TGTGCCAGCTTCCGGGCTCCGAACACTGAAGCTTTCTTT	CASFRAPNTEAFF
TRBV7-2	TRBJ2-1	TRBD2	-	TGTGCCAGCACCAATTGGACTAGCGGGAGAGGCAATGAGCAGTTCTTC	CASTNWTSGRGNEQFF
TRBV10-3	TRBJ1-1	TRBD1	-	TGTGCCATCAGGACAGGGGAGACTGAAGCTTTCTTT	CAIRTGETEAFF
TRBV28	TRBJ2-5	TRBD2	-	TGTGCCAGCAGTTTACTCGGGACTAGCGGGAAACCTAATCAAGAGACCCAGTACTTC	CASSLLGTSGKPNQETQYF
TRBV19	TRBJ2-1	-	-	TGTGCCAGTAGTGAGGGAGTGGGCTACAATGAGCAGTTCTTC	CASSEGVGYNEQFF
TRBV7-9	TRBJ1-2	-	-	TGTGCCAGCAGCTTCGAAGGCGGGGGCTATGGCTACACCTTC	CASSFEGGGYGYTF
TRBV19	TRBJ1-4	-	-	TGTGCCAGCACTGCCTTGGCAACTAATGAAAAACTGTTTTTT	CASTALATNEKLFF
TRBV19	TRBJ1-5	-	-	TGTGCCAGTAGTATGGGGGAGGCGCAGCCCCAGCATTTT	CASSMGEAQPQHF
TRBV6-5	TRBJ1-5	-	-	TGTGCAAGCAGCAGAGTTAGCAATCAGCCCAAGCATTTT	CASSRVSNQPKHF
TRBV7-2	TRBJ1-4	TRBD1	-	TGTGCCAGCAGCTTGACAGGGATTAATGAAAAACTGTTTTTT	CASSLTGINEKLFF